A selection of T cell receptor beta chains follows, all from one sample in a study of glioma-infiltrating T cells. TCRdb independently ran MiXCR on the multiplex PCR reads; one entry per CDR3 protein. This sample yields 95,000 to 150,000 distinct CDR3 sequences, of which roughly 25% are seen a single time; around 15% belongs to the top ten. Sequenced: glioma tissue, nonneoplastic brain tissue, or PBMCs (not recorded which). The receptors stem from a human donor with low-grade glioma or glioblastoma, undergoing nonglioma brain surgery, or in good health (not recorded which). The CDR3 runs from the conserved cysteine through the conserved F or W. A D gene is named only where the DNA matches it firmly. Not every row has a clone size; where given, it reads once, few, many or a size class.

J gene: TRBJ2-4
D gene: NA
V gene: TRBV4-1
clone size: many
CDR3 DNA: TGCGCCAGCAGCCAAGAAGGGGGAGCCAAAAACATTCAGTACTTC
CDR3 protein: CASSQEGGAKNIQYF

J gene: TRBJ2-5
D gene: TRBD1
V gene: TRBV6-1
clone size: many
CDR3 DNA: TGTGCCAGCAGCCCAACAGGGGAAGAGACCCAGTACTTC
CDR3 protein: CASSPTGEETQYF

J gene: TRBJ1-3
D gene: NA
V gene: TRBV7-2
clone size: many
CDR3 DNA: TGTGCCAGCAGCCGAACTTCGGGTTCGGGAGGAAACACCATATATTTT
CDR3 protein: CASSRTSGSGGNTIYF

J gene: TRBJ2-7
D gene: TRBD1
V gene: TRBV4-1
clone size: NA
CDR3 DNA: TGCGCCAGCAGCCAATACGATACAGGGGGCGGCATCGGCTCCTACGAGCAGTACTTC
CDR3 protein: CASSQYDTGGGIGSYEQYF

J gene: TRBJ1-1
D gene: TRBD1
V gene: TRBV13
clone size: NA
CDR3 DNA: TGTGCCAGCAGCGTAGATCAGGGGGTAAGCATGAACACTGGAGCTTTCTTT
CDR3 protein: CASSVDQGVSMNTGAFF

J gene: TRBJ2-7
D gene: TRBD2
V gene: TRBV20-1
clone size: many
CDR3 DNA: TGCAGTGCCCTCCCTAGCGGGCGATACGAGCAGTACTTC
CDR3 protein: CSALPSGRYEQYF

J gene: TRBJ2-7
D gene: NA
V gene: TRBV18
clone size: many
CDR3 DNA: TGTGCCAGCTCACCGGCGACTACCCTGGTTGAGCAGTACTTC
CDR3 protein: CASSPATTLVEQYF

J gene: TRBJ2-6
D gene: NA
V gene: TRBV19
clone size: many
CDR3 DNA: TGTGCCAGTAGTATAGACAACGGATCTGGGGCCAACGTCCTGACTTTC
CDR3 protein: CASSIDNGSGANVLTF

J gene: TRBJ2-2
D gene: NA
V gene: TRBV4-2
clone size: NA
CDR3 DNA: TGTGCCAGCAGCCAACTAGCGTCCACCGGGGAGCTGTTTTTT
CDR3 protein: CASSQLASTGELFF

J gene: TRBJ2-3
D gene: NA
V gene: TRBV29-1
clone size: NA
CDR3 DNA: TGCAGCGGGTCTCTGGGTGGCACAGATACGCAGTATTTT
CDR3 protein: CSGSLGGTDTQYF

J gene: TRBJ2-3
D gene: NA
V gene: TRBV6-1
clone size: many
CDR3 DNA: TGTGCCAGCAGCCCTGGACTATCTAGCACAGATACGCAGTATTTT
CDR3 protein: CASSPGLSSTDTQYF

J gene: TRBJ2-1
D gene: NA
V gene: TRBV7-9
clone size: many
CDR3 DNA: TGTGCCAGCAGCCAGTCCCATGAGCAGTTCTTC
CDR3 protein: CASSQSHEQFF

J gene: TRBJ2-3
D gene: NA
V gene: TRBV7-9
clone size: NA
CDR3 DNA: TGTGCCAGCAGCTTGACTAGAGGGCGAAGCACAGATACGCAGTATTTT
CDR3 protein: CASSLTRGRSTDTQYF

J gene: TRBJ2-5
D gene: TRBD2
V gene: TRBV5-1
clone size: few
CDR3 DNA: TGCGCCAGCAGCTTGGTACTAGCGGGAGAAGAGACCCAGTACTTC
CDR3 protein: CASSLVLAGEETQYF

J gene: TRBJ1-5
D gene: NA
V gene: TRBV15
clone size: many
CDR3 DNA: TGTGCCACCAGCAGAGATCCGGGAACGGGGCAGCCCCAGCATTTT
CDR3 protein: CATSRDPGTGQPQHF

J gene: TRBJ2-7
D gene: NA
V gene: TRBV7-6
clone size: many
CDR3 DNA: TGTGCCAGCAGCTTAAGCGGCGAGCAGTACTTC
CDR3 protein: CASSLSGEQYF

J gene: TRBJ2-3
D gene: NA
V gene: TRBV20-1
clone size: many
CDR3 DNA: TGCAGTGCTAGGGCTATTAGCACAGATACGCAGTATTTT
CDR3 protein: CSARAISTDTQYF

J gene: TRBJ1-2
D gene: TRBD1
V gene: TRBV7-9
clone size: many
CDR3 DNA: TGTGCCAGCATCCGGACAGGCTCTAACTATGGCTACACCTTC
CDR3 protein: CASIRTGSNYGYTF

J gene: TRBJ2-7
D gene: NA
V gene: TRBV6-2/TRBV6-3
clone size: NA
CDR3 DNA: TGTGCCAGCAGTTACGCCGGGACAAAATACGAGCAGTACTTC
CDR3 protein: CASSYAGTKYEQYF

J gene: TRBJ1-2
D gene: TRBD1
V gene: TRBV6-2/TRBV6-3
clone size: many
CDR3 DNA: TGTGCCAGCAGTTTGACAGGGCAAGACTACTATGGCTACACCTTC
CDR3 protein: CASSLTGQDYYGYTF

J gene: TRBJ2-1
D gene: NA
V gene: TRBV7-9
clone size: NA
CDR3 DNA: TGTGCCAGCACCCCCGATCACAGTGAGCAGTTCTTC
CDR3 protein: CASTPDHSEQFF

J gene: TRBJ2-3
D gene: NA
V gene: TRBV30
clone size: NA
CDR3 DNA: TGTGCCTGGTTAGGGGGAGATACGCAGTATTTT
CDR3 protein: CAWLGGDTQYF

J gene: TRBJ1-1
D gene: NA
V gene: TRBV19
clone size: many
CDR3 DNA: TGTGCCAGTAGTACCCAATGGAACACTGAAGCTTTCTTT
CDR3 protein: CASSTQWNTEAFF

J gene: TRBJ2-7
D gene: NA
V gene: TRBV28
clone size: many
CDR3 DNA: TGTGCCAGCAGTTTGGTCGGAGCCTACGAGCAGTACTTC
CDR3 protein: CASSLVGAYEQYF

J gene: TRBJ2-5
D gene: TRBD1
V gene: TRBV11-2
clone size: many
CDR3 DNA: TGTGCCAGCAGCTTCCTGTGGGACAGGGCAGAGACCCAGTACTTC
CDR3 protein: CASSFLWDRAETQYF

J gene: TRBJ1-1
D gene: NA
V gene: TRBV27
clone size: many
CDR3 DNA: TGTGCCAGCTCTGTCGGTATTATGAACACTGAAGCTTTCTTT
CDR3 protein: CASSVGIMNTEAFF

J gene: TRBJ2-1
D gene: TRBD2
V gene: TRBV27
clone size: many
CDR3 DNA: TGTGCCAGCAGCCCTAGGAGCGGGAGGTACAATGAGCAGTTCTTC
CDR3 protein: CASSPRSGRYNEQFF

J gene: TRBJ2-2
D gene: NA
V gene: TRBV9
clone size: NA
CDR3 DNA: TGTGCCAGCAGCCCCCGTGGGGGGTCCGGGGAGCTGTTTTTT
CDR3 protein: CASSPRGGSGELFF

J gene: TRBJ2-7
D gene: NA
V gene: TRBV4-3
clone size: many
CDR3 DNA: TGCGCCAGCAGCCCCGGTCCGACGACGCCCGGCTCCTACGAGCAGTACTTC
CDR3 protein: CASSPGPTTPGSYEQYF

J gene: TRBJ2-3
D gene: TRBD2
V gene: TRBV7-2
clone size: few
CDR3 DNA: TGTGCCAGCAGCGCAGGTGCCCCGGGAGGCGCAGATACGCAGTATTTT
CDR3 protein: CASSAGAPGGADTQYF

J gene: TRBJ1-2
D gene: TRBD1
V gene: TRBV3-1
clone size: NA
CDR3 DNA: TGTGCCAGCAGCCAGGGACAGGCCTCCTTGGGCCATGGCTACACCTTC
CDR3 protein: CASSQGQASLGHGYTF

J gene: TRBJ2-2
D gene: NA
V gene: TRBV19
clone size: few
CDR3 DNA: TGTGCCAGTAGTATCGGGGACCGCGGGGAGCTGTTTTTT
CDR3 protein: CASSIGDRGELFF

J gene: TRBJ2-3
D gene: NA
V gene: TRBV7-9
clone size: many
CDR3 DNA: TGTGCCAGCAAAACAGGCTTCACAGATACGCAGTATTTT
CDR3 protein: CASKTGFTDTQYF

J gene: TRBJ2-3
D gene: TRBD1
V gene: TRBV4-3
clone size: many
CDR3 DNA: TGCGCCAGCACCCGGGACAGGTTAAACACAGATACGCAGTATTTT
CDR3 protein: CASTRDRLNTDTQYF

J gene: TRBJ2-1
D gene: TRBD2
V gene: TRBV7-2
clone size: many
CDR3 DNA: TGTGCCAGCAGCTTAGCGAGGGGACTAGCGCCCCTCTCCTACAATGAGCAGTTCTTC
CDR3 protein: CASSLARGLAPLSYNEQFF

J gene: TRBJ2-3
D gene: NA
V gene: TRBV7-6
clone size: many
CDR3 DNA: TGTGCCAGCAGCTTACCGAGCACAGATACGCAGTATTTT
CDR3 protein: CASSLPSTDTQYF

J gene: TRBJ2-3
D gene: NA
V gene: TRBV20-1
clone size: many
CDR3 DNA: TGCAGTGCTAGAGATCGGCAGGGGACAGATACGCAGTATTTT
CDR3 protein: CSARDRQGTDTQYF

J gene: TRBJ1-1
D gene: NA
V gene: TRBV6-2/TRBV6-3
clone size: NA
CDR3 DNA: TGTGCCAGCAGTTCCGGAGGGCTGAACACTGCCGCTTTCTTT
CDR3 protein: CASSSGGLNTAAFF

J gene: TRBJ1-1
D gene: TRBD1
V gene: TRBV29-1
clone size: NA
CDR3 DNA: TGCAGCGTTGAGTCTGACATAGGGGGCAATGAAGCTTTCTTT
CDR3 protein: CSVESDIGGNEAFF

J gene: TRBJ2-1
D gene: NA
V gene: TRBV7-9
clone size: many
CDR3 DNA: TGTGCCAGCAGACCGGGCCTGGAGGAGCAGTTCTTC
CDR3 protein: CASRPGLEEQFF

J gene: TRBJ2-1
D gene: NA
V gene: TRBV19
clone size: NA
CDR3 DNA: TGTGCCAGTAGTCTATACAAGGAAGGGGAGCAGTTCTTC
CDR3 protein: CASSLYKEGEQFF

J gene: TRBJ2-2
D gene: TRBD2
V gene: TRBV29-1
clone size: few
CDR3 DNA: TGCAGCGTTGAGACGGGAGGTTATACCGGGGAGCTGTTTTTT
CDR3 protein: CSVETGGYTGELFF

J gene: TRBJ1-5
D gene: NA
V gene: TRBV3-1
clone size: few
CDR3 DNA: TGTGCCAGCAGCCAAGGGGCAGGGGTTGTTCAGCCCCAGCATTTT
CDR3 protein: CASSQGAGVVQPQHF